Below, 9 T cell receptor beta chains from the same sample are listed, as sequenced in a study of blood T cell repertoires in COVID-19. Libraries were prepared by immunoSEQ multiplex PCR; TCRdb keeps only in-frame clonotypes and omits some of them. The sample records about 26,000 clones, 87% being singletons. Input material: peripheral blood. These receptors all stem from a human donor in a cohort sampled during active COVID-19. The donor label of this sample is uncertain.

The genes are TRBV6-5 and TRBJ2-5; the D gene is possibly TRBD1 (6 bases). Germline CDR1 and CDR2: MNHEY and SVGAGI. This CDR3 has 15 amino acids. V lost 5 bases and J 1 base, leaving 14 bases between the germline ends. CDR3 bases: TGTGCCAGCAGTATTCAACAGGGATCCCAAGAGACCCAGTACTTC. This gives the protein CASSIQQGSQETQYF.

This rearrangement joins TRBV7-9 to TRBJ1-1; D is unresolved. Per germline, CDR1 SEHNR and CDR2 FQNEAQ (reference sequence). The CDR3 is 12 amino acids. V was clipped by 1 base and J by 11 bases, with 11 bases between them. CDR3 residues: CASSLDTASAFF. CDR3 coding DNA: TGTGCCAGCAGCTTAGACACCGCCAGTGCTTTCTTT.

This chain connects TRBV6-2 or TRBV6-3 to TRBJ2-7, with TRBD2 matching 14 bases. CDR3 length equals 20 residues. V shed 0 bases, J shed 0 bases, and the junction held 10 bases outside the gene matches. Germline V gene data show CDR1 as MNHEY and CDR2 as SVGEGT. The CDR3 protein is CASSYSGTSGGLKYSYEQYF. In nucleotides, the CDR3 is TGTGCCAGCAGTTACTCGGGGACTAGCGGGGGCCTTAAATACTCCTACGAGCAGTACTTC.

DNA of the CDR3: TGTGCCTGGAGATCACAGGGTCCCGGGGAGCTGTTTTTT. It codes for CAWRSQGPGELFF. The rearrangement uses TRBV30 and TRBJ2-2, with D perhaps TRBD1 (6 bases). Trimming pared 3 bases from V and 6 bases from J, leaving 11 bases between. The germline V gene encodes CDR1 GTSNPN and CDR2 SVGIG (reference sequence). The CDR3 is 13 amino acids. The full variable domain, with the rest looked up from reference TRBV30 and TRBJ2-2, is SQTIHQWPATLVQPVGSPLSLECTVEGTSNPNLYWYRQAAGRGLQLLFYSVGIGQISSEVPQNLSASRPQDRQFILSSKKLLLSDSGFYLCAWRSQGPGELFFGEGSRLTVL.

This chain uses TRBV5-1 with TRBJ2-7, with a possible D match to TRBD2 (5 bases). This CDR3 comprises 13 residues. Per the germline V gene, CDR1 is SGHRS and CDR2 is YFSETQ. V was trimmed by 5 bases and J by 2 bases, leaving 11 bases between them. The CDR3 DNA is TGCGCCAGCAGACCGGAGGTTGCCTACGAGCAGTACTTC. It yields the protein CASRPEVAYEQYF.

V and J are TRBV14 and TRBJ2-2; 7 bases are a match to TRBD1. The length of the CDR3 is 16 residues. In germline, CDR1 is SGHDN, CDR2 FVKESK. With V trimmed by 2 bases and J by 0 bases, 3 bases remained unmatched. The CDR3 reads CASSQRTGSNTGELFF. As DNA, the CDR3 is TGTGCCAGCAGCCAAAGGACAGGTTCGAACACCGGGGAGCTGTTTTTT.

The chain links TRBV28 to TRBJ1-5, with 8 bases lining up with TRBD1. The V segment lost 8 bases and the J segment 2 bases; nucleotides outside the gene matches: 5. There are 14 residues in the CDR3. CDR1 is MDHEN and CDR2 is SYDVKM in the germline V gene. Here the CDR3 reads CASQLGQGNQPQHF. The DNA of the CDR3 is TGTGCCAGCCAGTTGGGACAGGGCAATCAGCCCCAGCATTTT.

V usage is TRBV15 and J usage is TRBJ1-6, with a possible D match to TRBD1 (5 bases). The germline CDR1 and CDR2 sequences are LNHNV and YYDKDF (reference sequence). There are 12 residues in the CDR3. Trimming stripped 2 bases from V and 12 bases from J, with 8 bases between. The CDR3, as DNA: TGTGCCACCAGCAGATCCCAGGGACCCCTCCACTTT. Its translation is CATSRSQGPLHF.

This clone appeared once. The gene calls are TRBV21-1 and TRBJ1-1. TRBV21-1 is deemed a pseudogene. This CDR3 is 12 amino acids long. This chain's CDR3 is CASRTVNTEAFF. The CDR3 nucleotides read TGTGCCAGCAGAACGGTTAACACTGAAGCTTTCTTT.